This TCR beta chain appears in the sequencing data of a study of T cell responses to AZD1222 COVID-19 vaccine. Profiled with immunoSEQ multiplex PCR; TCRdb holds only in-frame clones, not every one. The sample lists 90,000 to 100,000 clones, 75% to 90% occurring once. The CDR3 has 13 amino acids. V lost 4 bases, J lost 13 bases, and 7 bases stayed unmatched. Germline values: CDR1 KGHSH, CDR2 LQKENI. Study findings and constraints: Distributed over spike, vaccine-associated CD4 TCRs predominated at 160-218 and 743-854. Donor demographics were predominantly white British with a female majority; clonal diversity may be underestimated. Just a handful of people given AZD1222 tested seropositive at baseline.

Comments on this clone: Its antigen is currently unknown.

The study pooled second doses at about 4 or about 12 weeks. The chain is built from TRBV18 and TRBJ2-1; 10 bases are shared with TRBD1. The sequencing here drew on peripheral blood, taken 28 days after the second AZD1222 dose. The origin of this receptor is an adult who received the AZD1222 COVID-19 vaccine. CDR3 DNA sequence: TGTGCCAGCTCACGGGACAGGGGTTTCGGACAGTTCTTC. Its protein product is CASSRDRGFGQFF.